This T cell receptor (beta chain) came from a study of CD8 T cells in ankylosing spondylitis. Study results and limitations: Researchers reportedly found disease-linked clones significantly enriched in matched ankylosing spondylitis synovial fluid. Seemingly distinctive of ankylosing spondylitis blood was a TCR beta motif formed by eight highly homologous variants.

The CDR3 runs to 15 residues. The germline V gene encodes CDR1 DFQATT and CDR2 SNEGSKA (reference sequence). Trimming left V 0 bases short and J 0 bases short, with 11 bases between. For TCR beta, libraries came from quantitative 5'-RACE with molecular barcodes. TCRdb re-analysed the 5' RACE reads in MiXCR, keeping a single row per CDR3 protein. This sample has 200,000 to 250,000 distinct CDR3 sequences, with around 8% found just once. This clonotype was detected ten times or more. What it binds is unknown. The chain carries TRBV20-1 and TRBJ1-1; no reliable D call. The sample consisted of blood, either unsorted or a sorted T cell fraction (not recorded which). This clonotype originated in a female donor with ankylosing spondylitis or in good health (not recorded which). The CDR3 bases are TGCAGTGCTAGAGATCTAGCGGGCATGAACACTGAAGCTTTCTTT. Residues: CSARDLAGMNTEAFF.